This is a list of T cell receptor beta chains from one sample in a study of cytotoxic CD8 clonotypes in ibrutinib-treated CLL. The assay was immunoSEQ multiplex PCR, and TCRdb's table has in-frame clones only and misses some. This sample has approximately 340,000 clones; 67% occur once, and the top ten carry about 5.9%. The sequences come from PBMCs, collected after 36 months of ibrutinib treatment. The receptor set was obtained from a human donor with chronic lymphocytic leukemia. The CDR3 runs from the conserved cysteine through the conserved F or W. The D gene is left open where the match is weak. Clone size is shown for a subset of rows, as once, few, many or a class of expanded clone.

J gene: TRBJ2-7; D gene: TRBD2; clone size: few; V gene: TRBV4-1; CDR3 DNA: TGCGCCAGCAGCCCCCGGAGCGGGAGTATCCACGAGCAGTACTTC; CDR3 protein: CASSPRSGSIHEQYF
J gene: TRBJ1-2; D gene: TRBD1; clone size: .; V gene: TRBV7-9; CDR3 DNA: TGTGCCAGCAGCTTAGCCCGGGACAGCCCCAGAGGCTATGGCTACACCTTC; CDR3 protein: CASSLARDSPRGYGYTF
J gene: TRBJ1-1; D gene: .; clone size: .; V gene: TRBV6-5; CDR3 DNA: TGTGCCAGCAGTTACCTTCCGGGTTACGCTGAAGCTTTCTTT; CDR3 protein: CASSYLPGYAEAFF
J gene: TRBJ1-3; D gene: TRBD1; clone size: .; V gene: TRBV19; CDR3 DNA: TGTGCCAGTAGTATAGCCGGGGGACAGGGGGCATTGGACACCATATATTTT; CDR3 protein: CASSIAGGQGALDTIYF
J gene: TRBJ1-6; D gene: .; clone size: few; V gene: TRBV14; CDR3 DNA: TGTGCCAGCAGCCAAGGTTACGTTGCACCCCTCCACTTT; CDR3 protein: CASSQGYVAPLHF
J gene: TRBJ2-3; D gene: .; clone size: .; V gene: TRBV29-1; CDR3 DNA: TGCAGCGCCTACGGGGAGTTCACAGATACGCAGTATTTT; CDR3 protein: CSAYGEFTDTQYF
J gene: TRBJ1-4; D gene: .; clone size: .; V gene: TRBV5-6; CDR3 DNA: TGTGCCAGCAGCGCCTACAGTGAAAAACTGTTTTTT; CDR3 protein: CASSAYSEKLFF
J gene: TRBJ1-2; D gene: TRBD1; clone size: .; V gene: TRBV28; CDR3 DNA: TGTGCCAGCAGTCTTATAACTCAGGGGACAGGTAGGCGGTTCGGCTATGGCTACACCTTC; CDR3 protein: CASSLITQGTGRRFGYGYTF
J gene: TRBJ2-2; D gene: .; clone size: .; V gene: TRBV18; CDR3 DNA: TGTGCCAGCTCACCATCGAGGGTTCACACCGGGGAGCTGTTTTTT; CDR3 protein: CASSPSRVHTGELFF
J gene: TRBJ2-1; D gene: TRBD2; clone size: .; V gene: TRBV4-1; CDR3 DNA: TGCGCCAGCAGTCCCTGGACTAGCGGGGACTCCTACAATGAGCAGTTCTTC; CDR3 protein: CASSPWTSGDSYNEQFF
J gene: TRBJ2-1; D gene: TRBD1; clone size: once; V gene: TRBV9; CDR3 DNA: TGTGCCAGCAGCGTAGAACACTTCCCGGGACAGGGGGACTACAATGAGCAGTTCTTC; CDR3 protein: CASSVEHFPGQGDYNEQFF
J gene: TRBJ2-1; D gene: .; clone size: .; V gene: TRBV4-3; CDR3 DNA: TGCGCCAGCAGCCAAGGCCCTAGCAATGAGCAGTTCTTC; CDR3 protein: CASSQGPSNEQFF
J gene: TRBJ2-7; D gene: TRBD1; clone size: .; V gene: TRBV5-1; CDR3 DNA: TGCGCCAGCGGTCGGGACAGGGGTCCAGCCTACGAGCAGTACTTC; CDR3 protein: CASGRDRGPAYEQYF
J gene: TRBJ2-1; D gene: TRBD2; clone size: .; V gene: TRBV9; CDR3 DNA: TGTGCCAGCAGCGTTTTTCCCCGGGGCGCTAGCGGGATGCCTGAGCAGTTCTTC; CDR3 protein: CASSVFPRGASGMPEQFF
J gene: TRBJ2-3; D gene: .; clone size: .; V gene: TRBV15; CDR3 DNA: TGTGCCACCAGCAGAGATGGCAGCGGGACAGATACGCAGTATTTT; CDR3 protein: CATSRDGSGTDTQYF
J gene: TRBJ1-5; D gene: TRBD1; clone size: .; V gene: TRBV28; CDR3 DNA: TGTGCCAGCAGAACAGGGGGGGGTTGGGGCAATCAGCCCCAGCATTTT; CDR3 protein: CASRTGGGWGNQPQHF
J gene: TRBJ2-1; D gene: TRBD2; clone size: once; V gene: TRBV5-1; CDR3 DNA: TGCGCCAGCAGCTTCGGGACTAGTGACCCTGAGCAGTTCTTC; CDR3 protein: CASSFGTSDPEQFF
J gene: TRBJ2-1; D gene: TRBD2; clone size: few; V gene: TRBV10-3; CDR3 DNA: TGTGCCATCAGTGAGGGACTAGCGGGGGGCAAGGACAATGAGCAGTTCTTC; CDR3 protein: CAISEGLAGGKDNEQFF
J gene: TRBJ1-1; D gene: TRBD1; clone size: .; V gene: TRBV9; CDR3 DNA: TGTGCCAGCAGCCCCCGGACAGGGACGAAAGCTTTCTTT; CDR3 protein: CASSPRTGTKAFF
J gene: TRBJ2-1; D gene: TRBD2; clone size: once; V gene: TRBV4-1; CDR3 DNA: TGCGCCAGCAGCCAAGGGGGACTAGCGGGCCAAAATGAGCAGTTCTTC; CDR3 protein: CASSQGGLAGQNEQFF
J gene: TRBJ1-1; D gene: .; clone size: .; V gene: TRBV21-1; CDR3 DNA: TGTGCCAGCAGCAAATTTGGGCCGTTTTTGTTGAACACTGAAGCTTTCTTT; CDR3 protein: CASSKFGPFLLNTEAFF
J gene: TRBJ1-2; D gene: TRBD1; clone size: .; V gene: TRBV27; CDR3 DNA: TGTGCCAGCAGTTTAGTTCGGACAGGGGGCCAATATGGCTACACCTTC; CDR3 protein: CASSLVRTGGQYGYTF
J gene: TRBJ2-2; D gene: TRBD2; clone size: few; V gene: TRBV7-3; CDR3 DNA: TGTGCCAGCAGCCAGCTAGCGGGAGGGACCGGGGAGCTGTTTTTT; CDR3 protein: CASSQLAGGTGELFF
J gene: TRBJ2-2; D gene: .; clone size: .; V gene: TRBV20-1; CDR3 DNA: TGCAGTGCTAGTTTGTTAGGGGAGCTGTTTTTT; CDR3 protein: CSASLLGELFF
J gene: TRBJ1-2; D gene: TRBD1; clone size: .; V gene: TRBV5-4; CDR3 DNA: TGTGCCAGCAGCTCGACAGGGGCCTATGGCTACACCTTC; CDR3 protein: CASSSTGAYGYTF
J gene: TRBJ1-4; D gene: TRBD1; clone size: .; V gene: TRBV28; CDR3 DNA: TGTGCCACCGGGACAGACGGATCAACTAATGAAAAACTGTTTTTT; CDR3 protein: CATGTDGSTNEKLFF
J gene: TRBJ1-4; D gene: .; clone size: .; V gene: TRBV10-2; CDR3 DNA: TGCGCCAGCAGTGAGGTTGACAGTTGGGAAAAACTGTTTTTT; CDR3 protein: CASSEVDSWEKLFF
J gene: TRBJ1-1; D gene: .; clone size: .; V gene: TRBV10-2; CDR3 DNA: TGCGCCAGCAGTGAACGGATTACTGAAGCTTTCTTT; CDR3 protein: CASSERITEAFF
J gene: TRBJ2-5; D gene: .; clone size: .; V gene: TRBV28; CDR3 DNA: TGTGCCAGCAGTTTTCGCGGGCGGGGCCAGACCCAGTACTTC; CDR3 protein: CASSFRGRGQTQYF
J gene: TRBJ2-1; D gene: .; clone size: .; V gene: TRBV27; CDR3 DNA: TGTGCCAGCAGTTTATCCTCCGCGGCTCCTACCTACAATGAGCAGTTCTTC; CDR3 protein: CASSLSSAAPTYNEQFF
J gene: TRBJ2-1; D gene: .; clone size: .; V gene: TRBV2; CDR3 DNA: TGTGCCAGCAGTGGAGACAGCTCGATATCCTACAATGAGCAGTTCTTC; CDR3 protein: CASSGDSSISYNEQFF
J gene: TRBJ2-1; D gene: TRBD1; clone size: .; V gene: TRBV2; CDR3 DNA: TGTGCCAGCAGGCGGGACAGGTACAATGAGCAGTTCTTC; CDR3 protein: CASRRDRYNEQFF
J gene: TRBJ2-2; D gene: .; clone size: .; V gene: TRBV6-6; CDR3 DNA: TGTGCCAGCAGCAGGGACACCGGGGAGCTGTTTTTT; CDR3 protein: CASSRDTGELFF
J gene: TRBJ2-4; D gene: TRBD1; clone size: .; V gene: TRBV15; CDR3 DNA: TGTGCCACCAGCCGAAACAGGGGCAAAAACATTCAGTACTTC; CDR3 protein: CATSRNRGKNIQYF
J gene: TRBJ2-7; D gene: TRBD1; clone size: .; V gene: TRBV5-1; CDR3 DNA: TGCGCCAGCAGCTTGAGGGACAGTTCCTACGAGCAGTACTTC; CDR3 protein: CASSLRDSSYEQYF
J gene: TRBJ2-1; D gene: .; clone size: .; V gene: TRBV11-2; CDR3 DNA: TGTGCCAGCAGCTTAGGTAGCAATGAGCAGTTCTTC; CDR3 protein: CASSLGSNEQFF
J gene: TRBJ2-2; D gene: .; clone size: few; V gene: TRBV2; CDR3 DNA: TGTGCCAGCAAGCTGGGCCCGAACACCGGGGAGCTGTTTTTT; CDR3 protein: CASKLGPNTGELFF
J gene: TRBJ1-1; D gene: .; clone size: .; V gene: TRBV5-8; CDR3 DNA: TGTGCCAGCAGCTTGTTGGGGCCAAACACTGAAGCTTTCTTT; CDR3 protein: CASSLLGPNTEAFF
J gene: TRBJ2-7; D gene: .; clone size: .; V gene: TRBV6-5; CDR3 DNA: TGTGCCAGCAGAACCGGGAAATCCAACGAGCAGTACTTC; CDR3 protein: CASRTGKSNEQYF
J gene: TRBJ1-4; D gene: TRBD1; clone size: .; V gene: TRBV2; CDR3 DNA: TGTGCCAGCAGTATTAGGACAGGGCAATGGGAAAAACTGTTTTTT; CDR3 protein: CASSIRTGQWEKLFF
J gene: TRBJ2-7; D gene: .; clone size: few; V gene: TRBV5-6; CDR3 DNA: TGTGCCAGCAGCTTGGTAGGTCCCGTCGAGCAGTACTTC; CDR3 protein: CASSLVGPVEQYF
J gene: TRBJ2-7; D gene: .; clone size: .; V gene: TRBV9; CDR3 DNA: TGTGCCAGCAGCGTGTCGGACGCCTACTACGAGCAGTACTTC; CDR3 protein: CASSVSDAYYEQYF
J gene: TRBJ2-3; D gene: TRBD2; clone size: .; V gene: TRBV9; CDR3 DNA: TGTGCCAGCAGCGTAGAGGCGGGAGGGCCGTCAGATACGCAGTATTTT; CDR3 protein: CASSVEAGGPSDTQYF
J gene: TRBJ2-3; D gene: .; clone size: .; V gene: TRBV5-4; CDR3 DNA: TGTGCCAGCTCCCCCGGCTCCACAGATACGCAGTATTTT; CDR3 protein: CASSPGSTDTQYF
J gene: TRBJ2-7; D gene: .; clone size: .; V gene: TRBV28; CDR3 DNA: TGTGCCAGCAGAGGACAGCCTTTCTACGAGCAGTACTTC; CDR3 protein: CASRGQPFYEQYF
J gene: TRBJ2-1; D gene: TRBD1; clone size: once; V gene: TRBV19; CDR3 DNA: TGTGCCAGTAGTCCGTATACCCAGGGGGTTATCTACAATGAGCAGTTCTTC; CDR3 protein: CASSPYTQGVIYNEQFF
J gene: TRBJ1-5; D gene: TRBD1; clone size: .; V gene: TRBV19; CDR3 DNA: TGTGCCAGTAGTATGGACAGGGGACCGGGGCAGCCCCAGCATTTT; CDR3 protein: CASSMDRGPGQPQHF
J gene: TRBJ1-3; D gene: .; clone size: .; V gene: TRBV19; CDR3 DNA: TGTGCCAGTAGTTACCGGTCAGTCCCGATTAAGATTAACTCTGGAAACACCATATATTTT; CDR3 protein: CASSYRSVPIKINSGNTIYF